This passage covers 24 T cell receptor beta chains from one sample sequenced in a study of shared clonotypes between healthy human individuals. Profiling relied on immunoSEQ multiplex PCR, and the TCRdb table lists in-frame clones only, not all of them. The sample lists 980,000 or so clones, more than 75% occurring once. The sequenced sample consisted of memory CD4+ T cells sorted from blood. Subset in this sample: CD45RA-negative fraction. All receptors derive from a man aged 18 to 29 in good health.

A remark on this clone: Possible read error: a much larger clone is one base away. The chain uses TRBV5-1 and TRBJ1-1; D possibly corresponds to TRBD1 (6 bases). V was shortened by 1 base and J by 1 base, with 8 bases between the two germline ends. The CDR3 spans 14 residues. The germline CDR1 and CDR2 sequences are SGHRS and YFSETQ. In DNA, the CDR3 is TGCGCCAGCAGCTTGTCCAGGGGGAACACTGAAGCTTTCTTT. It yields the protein CASSLSRGNTEAFF. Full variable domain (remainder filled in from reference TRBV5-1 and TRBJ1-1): KAGVTQTPRYLIKTRGQQVTLSCSPISGHRSVSWYQQTPGQGLQFLFEYFSETQRNKGNFPGRFSGRQFSNSRSEMNVSTLELGDSALYLCASSLSRGNTEAFFGQGTRLTVV.

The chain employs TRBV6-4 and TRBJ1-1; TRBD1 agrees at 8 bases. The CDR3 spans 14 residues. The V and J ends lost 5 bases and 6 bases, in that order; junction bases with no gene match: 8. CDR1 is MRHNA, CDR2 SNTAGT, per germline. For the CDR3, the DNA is TGTGCCAGCAGTCTAGGACAGGGCTCCTCTGAAGCTTTCTTT. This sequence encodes CASSLGQGSSEAFF.

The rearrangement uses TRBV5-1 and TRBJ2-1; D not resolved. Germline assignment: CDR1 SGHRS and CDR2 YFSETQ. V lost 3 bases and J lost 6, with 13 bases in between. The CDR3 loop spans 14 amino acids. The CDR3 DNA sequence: TGCGCCAGCAGCTCGAAGGCCTCGGGCAATGAGCAGTTCTTC. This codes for CASSSKASGNEQFF.

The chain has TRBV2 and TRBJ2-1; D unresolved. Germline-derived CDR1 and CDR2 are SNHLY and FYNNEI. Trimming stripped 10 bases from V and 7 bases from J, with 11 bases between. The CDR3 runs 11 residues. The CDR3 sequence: CATHSRNEQFF. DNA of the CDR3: TGTGCCACCCACAGTAGGAATGAGCAGTTCTTC. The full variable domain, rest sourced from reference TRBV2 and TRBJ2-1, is EPEVTQTPSHQVTQMGQEVILRCVPISNHLYFYWYRQILGQKVEFLVSFYNNEISEKSEIFDDQFSVERPDGSNFTLKIRSTKLEDSAMYFCATHSRNEQFFGPGTRLTVL.

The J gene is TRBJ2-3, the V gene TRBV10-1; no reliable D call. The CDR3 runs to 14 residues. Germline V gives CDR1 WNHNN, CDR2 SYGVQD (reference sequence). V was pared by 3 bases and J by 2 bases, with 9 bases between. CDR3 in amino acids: CASSDLLPTDTQYF. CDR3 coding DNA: TGCGCCAGCAGTGATCTCTTGCCCACAGATACGCAGTATTTT.

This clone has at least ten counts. The DNA for the CDR3 is TGCGCCAGCAGCTCCAGCTTCGGGACAGGGGTTTTAGAGACCCAGTACTTC. This translates into CASSSSFGTGVLETQYF. The J gene is TRBJ2-5, the V gene TRBV5-1; the match to TRBD1 covers 10 bases. The germline gives CDR1 SGHRS, CDR2 YFSETQ. The V gene end was trimmed by 3 bases and the J gene end by 4 bases; junction bases not matched to a gene: 12. This CDR3 comprises 17 residues.

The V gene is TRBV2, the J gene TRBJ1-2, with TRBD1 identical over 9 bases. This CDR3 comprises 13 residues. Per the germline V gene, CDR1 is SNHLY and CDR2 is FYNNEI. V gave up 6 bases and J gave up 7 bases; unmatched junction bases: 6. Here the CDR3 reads CASRLTGGGGYTF. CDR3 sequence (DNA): TGTGCCAGCAGGTTAACAGGGGGCGGTGGCTACACCTTC.

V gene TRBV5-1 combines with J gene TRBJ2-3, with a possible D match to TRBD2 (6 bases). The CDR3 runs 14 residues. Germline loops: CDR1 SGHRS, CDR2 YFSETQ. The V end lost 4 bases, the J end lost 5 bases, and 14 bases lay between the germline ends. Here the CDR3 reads CASSPGLAGDTQYF. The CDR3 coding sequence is TGCGCCAGCAGCCCGGGACTCGCAGGAGATACGCAGTATTTT.

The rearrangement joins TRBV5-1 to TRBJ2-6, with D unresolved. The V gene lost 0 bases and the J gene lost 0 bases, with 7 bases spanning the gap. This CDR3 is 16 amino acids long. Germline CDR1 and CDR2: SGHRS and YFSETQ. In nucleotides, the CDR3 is TGCGCCAGCAGCTTGGCCGCGGCCTCTGGGGCCAACGTCCTGACTTTC. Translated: CASSLAAASGANVLTF.

CDR3 sequence (DNA): TGTGCCAGCAGTCGAGGGGGGATGAATCAGCCCCAGCATTTT. This translates into CASSRGGMNQPQHF. This chain links TRBV6-5 with TRBJ1-5; a possible D gene is TRBD1 (6 bases). There are 14 residues in the CDR3. V gave up 5 bases and J gave up 4 bases, with 12 bases separating them. CDR1 and CDR2 from the germline V gene are MNHEY and SVGAGI.

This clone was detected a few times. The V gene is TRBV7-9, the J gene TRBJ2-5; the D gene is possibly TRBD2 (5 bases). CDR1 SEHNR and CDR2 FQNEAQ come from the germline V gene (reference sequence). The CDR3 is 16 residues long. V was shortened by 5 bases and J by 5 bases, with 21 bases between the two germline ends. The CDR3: CASSEDSARRRETQYF. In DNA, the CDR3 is TGTGCCAGCAGCGAGGACTCCGCGAGACGGAGGGAGACCCAGTACTTC.

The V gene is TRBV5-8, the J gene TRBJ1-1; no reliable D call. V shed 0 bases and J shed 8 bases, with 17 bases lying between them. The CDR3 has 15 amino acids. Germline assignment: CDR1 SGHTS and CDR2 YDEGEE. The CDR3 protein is CASSLVGMENWEAFF. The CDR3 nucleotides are TGTGCCAGCAGCTTGGTTGGGATGGAGAACTGGGAAGCTTTCTTT. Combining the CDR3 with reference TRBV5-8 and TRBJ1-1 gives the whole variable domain EAGVTQSPTHLIKTRGQQATLRCSPISGHTSVYWYQQALGLGLQFLLWYDEGEERNRGNFPPRFSGRQFPNYSSELNVNALELEDSALYLCASSLVGMENWEAFFGQGTRLTVV.

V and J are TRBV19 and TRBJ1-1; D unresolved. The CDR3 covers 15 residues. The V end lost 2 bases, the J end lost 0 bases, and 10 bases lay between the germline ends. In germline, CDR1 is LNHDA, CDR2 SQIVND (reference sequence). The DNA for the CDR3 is TGTGCCAGTAGTATAAGGGAGACCTTGAACACTGAAGCTTTCTTT. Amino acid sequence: CASSIRETLNTEAFF.

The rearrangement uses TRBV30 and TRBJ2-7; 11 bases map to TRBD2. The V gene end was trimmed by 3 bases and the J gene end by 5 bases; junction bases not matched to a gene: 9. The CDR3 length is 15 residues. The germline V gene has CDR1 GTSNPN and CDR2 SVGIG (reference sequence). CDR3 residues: CAWSAKLAGVNEQYF. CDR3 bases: TGTGCCTGGAGCGCTAAACTAGCGGGAGTAAACGAGCAGTACTTC.

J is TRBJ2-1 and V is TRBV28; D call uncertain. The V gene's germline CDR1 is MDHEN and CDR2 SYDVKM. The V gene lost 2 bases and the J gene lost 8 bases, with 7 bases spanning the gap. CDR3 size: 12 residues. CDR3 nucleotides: TGTGCCAGCAGTTTACCAAAGGATGAGCAGTTCTTC. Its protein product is CASSLPKDEQFF.

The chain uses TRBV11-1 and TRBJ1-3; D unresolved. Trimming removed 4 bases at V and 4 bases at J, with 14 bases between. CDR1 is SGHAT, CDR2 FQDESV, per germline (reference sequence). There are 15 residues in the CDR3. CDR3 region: CASSSDGVSGNTIYF. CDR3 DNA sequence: TGTGCCAGCAGCTCGGACGGCGTTTCGGGAAACACCATATATTTT.

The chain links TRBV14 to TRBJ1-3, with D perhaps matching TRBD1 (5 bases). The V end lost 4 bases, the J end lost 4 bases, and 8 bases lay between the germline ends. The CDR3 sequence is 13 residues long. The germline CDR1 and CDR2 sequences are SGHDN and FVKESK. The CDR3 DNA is TGTGCCAGCAGCCTGAACAGGGGAAACACCATATATTTT. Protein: CASSLNRGNTIYF. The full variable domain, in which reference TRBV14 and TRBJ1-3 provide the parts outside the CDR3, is EAGVTQFPSHSVIEKGQTVTLRCDPISGHDNLYWYRRVMGKEIKFLLHFVKESKQDESGMPNNRFLAERTGGTYSTLKVQPAELEDSGVYFCASSLNRGNTIYFGEGSWLTVV.

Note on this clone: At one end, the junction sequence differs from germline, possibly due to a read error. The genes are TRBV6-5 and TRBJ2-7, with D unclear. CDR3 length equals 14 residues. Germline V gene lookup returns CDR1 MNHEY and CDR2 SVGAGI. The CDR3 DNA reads TGTGCCAGCAGTTACTCGCAATCCTCCAACGAGCAGTACTTC. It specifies CASSYSQSSNEQYF.

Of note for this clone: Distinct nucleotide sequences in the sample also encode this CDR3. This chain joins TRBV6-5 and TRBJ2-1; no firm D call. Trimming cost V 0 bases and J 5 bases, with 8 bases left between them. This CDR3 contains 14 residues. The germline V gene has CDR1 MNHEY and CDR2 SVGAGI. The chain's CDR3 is CASSYSAGNNEQFF. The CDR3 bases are TGTGCCAGCAGTTACTCAGCTGGAAACAATGAGCAGTTCTTC.

CDR3 sequence reads: CASSLRTSGGRETQYF. The CDR3 nucleotides are TGTGCCAGCAGCCTCCGGACTAGCGGGGGGCGGGAGACCCAGTACTTC. The chain links TRBV7-2 to TRBJ2-5, with TRBD2 matching over 14 bases. Trimming at V came to 5 bases and at J to 5 bases, leaving 7 bases not matched to a gene. Germline assignment: CDR1 SGHTA and CDR2 FQGNSA. The CDR3 is 16 amino acids.

The DNA for the CDR3 is TGTGCCAGCAGCTTAGGGGTTGTGTTAAGGGAGGATCTTAATGAGCAGTTCTTC. Protein sequence: CASSLGVVLREDLNEQFF. The chain uses TRBV7-8 and TRBJ2-1; perhaps TRBD2 as D (6 bases). Trimming took off 1 base at V and 7 bases at J, with 23 bases between the two ends. There are 18 residues in the CDR3. Looked up from germline, CDR1 is SGHVS and CDR2 is FQNEAQ.

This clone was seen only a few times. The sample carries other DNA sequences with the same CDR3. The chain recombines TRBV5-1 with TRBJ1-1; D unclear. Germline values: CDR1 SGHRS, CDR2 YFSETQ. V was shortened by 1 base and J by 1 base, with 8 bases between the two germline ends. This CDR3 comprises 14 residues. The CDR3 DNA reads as TGCGCCAGCAGCTTGACGACGGCGAACACTGAAGCTTTCTTT. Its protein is CASSLTTANTEAFF.

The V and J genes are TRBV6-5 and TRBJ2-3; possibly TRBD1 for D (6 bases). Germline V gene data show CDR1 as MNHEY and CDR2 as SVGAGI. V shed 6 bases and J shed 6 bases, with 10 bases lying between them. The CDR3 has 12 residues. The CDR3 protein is CASRRQEDTQYF. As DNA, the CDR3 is TGTGCCAGCAGACGACAGGAGGATACGCAGTATTTT.

The chain's CDR3 is CSVDPTGGGYTF. CDR3 coding DNA: TGCAGCGTGGATCCAACAGGGGGTGGCTACACCTTC. The V call is TRBV29-1, the J call TRBJ1-2, with 8 bases fitting TRBD1. This CDR3 spans 12 amino acids. Germline assignment: CDR1 SQVTM and CDR2 ANQGSEA. The V segment lost 6 bases and the J segment 7 bases; nucleotides outside the gene matches: 7.